This section outlines one T cell receptor beta chain sequence together with its context. Its antigen remains undetermined. The input lacks base qualities; no much larger clone sits a single base away. Reading from cysteine to phenylalanine, the CDR3 counts 12 amino acids. Just the 36-base CDR3 DNA is kept, in frame starting at base 1. The data are from a study of control samples from healthy donors and cancer patients (dated by TCRdb to 2019 to 2021). Library method: the immunoSEQ multiplex PCR assay. The source is immuneACCESS, and TCRdb retained only in-frame sequences with V and J called. Part of the clones is not carried over; for the studies checked, unresolved V genes explain less than half of this, and the remainder is unexplained. The sample profile shows about 130,000 clones; around 90% of them were found once. The top ten constitute 2.5% to 3% of the sample.

Sequenced sample: blood. The sequence joins TRBV7-5 to TRBJ2-7; the D call of TRBD2 is as the table states it, not checked on the DNA. TRBV7-5 is shown as a pseudogene. The sequence came from a man aged 40-49 years in good health. The nucleotides are TGTGCCAGAAGCCCCCGAGTCTACGAGCAGTACTTC. The encoded protein is CARSPRVYEQYF.